The 28 T cell receptor beta chains in this list originate from one sample, sequenced in a study of blood T cell repertoires in COVID-19. Sequencing was performed with immunoSEQ multiplex PCR; in TCRdb, only in-frame clones are kept and a portion is missing. The top ten hold about 6.8% of the sample, which has around 300,000 clones, 90% seen once. Sequenced input: peripheral blood. The receptors here all came from a woman in her 30s with COVID-19, enrolled during active disease.

The chain uses TRBV30 and TRBJ1-3, with D maybe TRBD1 (6 bases). The CDR3 length is 17 residues. The germline V gene encodes CDR1 GTSNPN and CDR2 SVGIG (reference sequence). V shed 3 bases and J shed 0 bases, with 18 bases lying between them. The CDR3 nucleotides read TGTGCCTGGAGACCCAGCGACAGGTTTTACTCTGGAAACACCATATATTTT. Protein sequence: CAWRPSDRFYSGNTIYF.

The chain recombines TRBV6-4 with TRBJ2-3; 8 bases agree with TRBD2. This CDR3 region has 15 residues. In germline, CDR1 is MRHNA, CDR2 SNTAGT. The trim removed 4 bases at V and 1 base at J, leaving 4 bases unmatched. CDR3 sequence: CASSATGGGTDTQYF. CDR3 nucleotide sequence: TGTGCCAGCAGTGCTACGGGAGGGGGCACAGATACGCAGTATTTT.

This clone was recorded a few times. This chain uses TRBV18 with TRBJ1-2; possibly TRBD1 for D (5 bases). The CDR3 is 14 amino acids. V was cut by 2 bases and J by 5 bases, with 12 bases left in between. Germline V gives CDR1 KGHSH, CDR2 LQKENI. CDR3 bases: TGTGCCAGCTCACCATTAGGGGAGGAATATGGCTACACCTTC. Translating gives CASSPLGEEYGYTF.

In its sample, this clone was seen a few times. V is TRBV6-6 and J is TRBJ1-5, with a possible D match to TRBD1 (5 bases). The CDR3 extends over 16 amino acids. Trimming took off 2 bases at V and 0 bases at J, with 11 bases between the two ends. CDR1 is MNHNY, CDR2 SVGAGI, per germline (reference sequence). CDR3 DNA sequence: TGTGCCAGCAGTTACCAAACAGGTTATAGCAATCAGCCCCAGCATTTT. Translated: CASSYQTGYSNQPQHF.

This clone occurred once. The identical CDR3 is also encoded by other nucleotide sequences in the sample. This chain connects TRBV12-3 or TRBV12-4 to TRBJ2-1; maybe TRBD2 (6 bases). CDR3 length: 12 residues. V was trimmed by 3 bases and J by 7 bases, leaving 7 bases between them. CDR3: CASSLTRNEQFF. DNA for the CDR3: TGTGCCAGCAGTTTGACTAGGAATGAGCAGTTCTTC.

The chain joins TRBV3-1 (or the pseudogene TRBV3-2) to TRBJ1-5; D is unclear. Trimming removed 0 bases from V and 1 base from J, with 7 bases in between. The CDR3 is made up of 15 amino acids. Per the germline V gene, CDR1 is LGHDT and CDR2 is YNNKEL (reference sequence). CDR3 in amino acids: CASSQDTQSNQPQHF. The CDR3 DNA follows: TGTGCCAGCAGCCAAGATACACAGAGCAATCAGCCCCAGCATTTT.

The rearrangement uses TRBV11-2 and TRBJ2-1; the match to TRBD2 covers 12 bases. The CDR3 is 18 amino acids. The germline gives CDR1 SGHAT, CDR2 FQNNGV. J gave up 3 bases and V 2 bases, and 8 bases lay outside the gene matches. The CDR3 protein is CASSLRASGRAGYNEQFF. CDR3 bases: TGTGCCAGCAGCTTAAGGGCTAGCGGGAGGGCCGGCTACAATGAGCAGTTCTTC.

The chain is built from TRBV5-4 and TRBJ2-5; 10 positions agree with TRBD2. The germline CDR1 and CDR2 sequences are SGHNT and YYREEE (reference sequence). The junction had 3 bases not matched to a gene; V was cut back by 2 bases and J by 2 bases. The CDR3 has 15 residues. The CDR3 DNA follows: TGTGCCAGCAGCTTACCACTAGCGGGACAAGAGACCCAGTACTTC. Amino acid sequence: CASSLPLAGQETQYF. The full variable domain, with the rest looked up from reference TRBV5-4 and TRBJ2-5, is ETGVTQSPTHLIKTRGQQVTLRCSSQSGHNTVSWYQQALGQGPQFIFQYYREEENGRGNFPPRFSGLQFPNYSSELNVNALELDDSALYLCASSLPLAGQETQYFGPGTRLLVL.

The chain has TRBV19 and TRBJ2-7, with 14 nucleotides matching TRBD2. CDR3 length: 13 residues. In germline, CDR1 is LNHDA, CDR2 SQIVND (reference sequence). J was trimmed by 6 bases and V by 10 bases; bases with no gene match: 5. The CDR3 region has the DNA TGTGCCACCGGGACTAGCGGGAGCTCCGAGCAGTACTTC. This translates into CATGTSGSSEQYF.

The sample holds a few counts of this clone. This rearrangement joins TRBV7-9 to TRBJ2-7; 8 nucleotides agree with TRBD1. The J segment lost 6 bases and the V segment lost 3 bases, leaving 13 bases of the junction unmatched. The CDR3 has 16 residues. CDR1 is SEHNR and CDR2 is FQNEAQ in the germline V gene (reference sequence). The CDR3: CASSFDDRGDLGEQYF. The CDR3 nucleotides are TGTGCCAGCAGCTTTGATGACAGGGGAGATTTGGGCGAGCAGTACTTC. Looking up the rest from reference TRBV7-9 and TRBJ2-7 gives the full variable domain: DTGVSQNPRHKITKRGQNVTFRCDPISEHNRLYWYRQTLGQGPEFLTYFQNEAQLEKSRLLSDRFSAERPKGSFSTLEIQRTEQGDSAMYLCASSFDDRGDLGEQYFGPGTRLTVT.

The V gene is TRBV28, the J gene TRBJ2-7; the D is unclear. Germline-derived CDR1 and CDR2 are MDHEN and SYDVKM. Trimming cost V 7 bases and J 4 bases, with 20 bases left between them. The CDR3 loop spans 15 amino acids. CDR3 loop: CASKRVVGGKYEQYF. Written as DNA, the CDR3 is TGTGCCAGCAAACGGGTTGTCGGCGGAAAGTACGAGCAGTACTTC. Full variable domain (missing parts from reference TRBV28 and TRBJ2-7): DVKVTQSSRYLVKRTGEKVFLECVQDMDHENMFWYRQDPGLGLRLIYFSYDVKMKEKGDIPEGYSVSREKKERFSLILESASTNQTSMYLCASKRVVGGKYEQYFGPGTRLTVT.

This rearrangement joins TRBV30 to TRBJ1-4, with D possibly TRBD1 on 5 matching bases. This CDR3 is built from 15 residues. The germline CDR1 and CDR2 sequences are GTSNPN and SVGIG (reference sequence). Trimming took off 4 bases at V and 4 bases at J, with 16 bases between the two ends. Here the CDR3 DNA reads TGTGCCTGGACTGGGGCGAACCTCGATAATGAAAAACTGTTTTTT. Translating it yields CAWTGANLDNEKLFF.

J is TRBJ2-5 and V is TRBV5-6; 11 bases match TRBD2. The CDR3 is 17 amino acids. Per the germline V gene, CDR1 is SGHDT and CDR2 is YYEEEE. J gave up 1 base and V 0 bases, and 5 bases lay outside the gene matches. CDR3 coding DNA: TGTGCCAGCAGCTTGGTCCCTAGCGGGAGGATCCAAGAGACCCAGTACTTC. Its protein is CASSLVPSGRIQETQYF.

V is TRBV28 and J is TRBJ2-7, with D tentatively TRBD2 (5 bases). The CDR3 consists of 14 residues. The germline CDR1 and CDR2 sequences are MDHEN and SYDVKM. With 10 bases removed from V and 2 bases from J, the gap between germline ends came to 18 bases. In DNA, the CDR3 is TGTGCCATTGGAAGCTCGGGAAGAGCCTACGAGCAGTACTTC. Translation gives CAIGSSGRAYEQYF.

The CDR3 region is CASSGRVNTGELFF. In DNA, the CDR3 is TGTGCCAGCAGTGGACGGGTTAACACCGGGGAGCTGTTTTTT. The chain carries TRBV2 and TRBJ2-2; D unclear. CDR1 is SNHLY, CDR2 FYNNEI, per germline. The ends were cut back, 4 bases at V and 2 bases at J, with 8 bases in the middle. This CDR3 is built from 14 residues.

The V call is TRBV6-5, the J call TRBJ1-1; D not certain. The CDR3 has 13 amino acids. Trimming took 1 base from V and 3 from J, leaving 6 bases between them. Looked up from germline, CDR1 is MNHEY and CDR2 is SVGAGI. The CDR3 bases are TGTGCCAGCAGTTACTTTAGTGACACTGAAGCTTTCTTT. Translated: CASSYFSDTEAFF.

This sequence joins TRBV30 and TRBJ2-1; 15 nucleotides agree with TRBD2. Losses at the gene ends were 0 bases for V and 9 bases for J; bases not matched to a gene: 3. This CDR3 comprises 15 residues. Germline CDR1 reads GTSNPN; CDR2 reads SVGIG (reference sequence). This CDR3 is CAWSVTGLAGGEQFF. As DNA, the CDR3 is TGTGCCTGGAGTGTTACGGGACTAGCGGGGGGTGAGCAGTTCTTC.

The chain carries TRBV4-2 and TRBJ2-7; D is unresolved. CDR3 length: 13 residues. Germline values: CDR1 LGHNA, CDR2 YNFKEQ. The V end lost 0 bases, the J end lost 6 bases, and 9 bases lay between the germline ends. The CDR3 is CASSQDVRGEQYF. The CDR3 DNA reads as TGTGCCAGCAGCCAAGATGTGCGTGGCGAGCAGTACTTC.

This chain connects TRBV28 to TRBJ2-7; 8 positions agree with TRBD2. The J segment lost 2 bases and the V segment lost 5 bases, leaving 11 bases of the junction unmatched. Germline V gene data show CDR1 as MDHEN and CDR2 as SYDVKM. The CDR3 contains 16 residues. CDR3 coding DNA: TGTGCCAGCAGTAACCCCGGGCGGGAGGTCCCCTACGAGCAGTACTTC. Protein sequence: CASSNPGREVPYEQYF.

This sequence joins TRBV9 and TRBJ2-3, with 12 nucleotides matching TRBD2. V lost 0 bases to trimming and J lost 6 bases; unmatched junction nucleotides: 2. Germline values: CDR1 SGDLS, CDR2 YYNGEE. This CDR3 contains 15 residues. CDR3 sequence (DNA): TGTGCCAGCAGCGTAGGTACTAGCGGGAGGGATACGCAGTATTTT. Its translation: CASSVGTSGRDTQYF.

The rearrangement joins TRBV19 to TRBJ2-5; D perhaps matches TRBD2 (5 bases). Deletions cut 0 bases from V and 4 bases from J, with 6 bases between. The CDR3 spans 13 residues. Germline V gives CDR1 LNHDA, CDR2 SQIVND (reference sequence). CDR3 bases: TGTGCCAGTAGTATAGAAGGAGGAGAGACCCAGTACTTC. This encodes CASSIEGGETQYF.

The chain combines TRBV6-6 with TRBJ1-1; D uncertain. CDR3 length: 14 amino acids. V gave up 0 bases and J gave up 7 bases, with 12 bases separating them. Germline V gives CDR1 MNHNY, CDR2 SVGAGI (reference sequence). CDR3 in DNA: TGTGCCAGCAGTTACTCGCGGGGAGGAGGTGAAGCTTTCTTT. Residues: CASSYSRGGGEAFF.

V usage is TRBV27 and J usage is TRBJ1-2, with a possible D match to TRBD1 (6 bases). V was clipped by 5 bases and J by 4 bases, with 17 bases between them. Germline V gives CDR1 MNHEY, CDR2 SMNVEV (reference sequence). The CDR3 runs to 15 residues. CDR3 loop: CASSMQGPSGYGYTF. The CDR3 DNA sequence: TGTGCCAGCAGTATGCAGGGGCCGTCGGGCTATGGCTACACCTTC.

The chain has TRBV14 and TRBJ1-2; tentatively, D is TRBD1 (5 bases). CDR3 length: 16 amino acids. Germline lookup yields CDR1 SGHDN and CDR2 FVKESK. Trimming cost V 1 base and J 8 bases, with 20 bases left between them. The CDR3 DNA reads TGTGCCAGCAGCCAAGGCCCTATTGCAGGGATAGGGGGCTACACCTTC. Amino acids: CASSQGPIAGIGGYTF.

The V call is TRBV6-1, the J call TRBJ1-2; the D gene is possibly TRBD1 (6 bases). Germline CDR1 reads MNHNS; CDR2 reads SASEGT. V was trimmed by 2 bases and J by 5 bases, leaving 15 bases between them. This CDR3 comprises 15 residues. The DNA of the CDR3 is TGTGCCAGCAGTGAACAGGGGTCCTTTGGGTATGGCTACACCTTC. Protein product: CASSEQGSFGYGYTF.

The rearrangement uses TRBV28 and TRBJ1-2; D not resolved. Between the trimmed V and J ends, which lost 4 bases and 2 bases, there was a span of 8 bases. CDR1 and CDR2 (germline): MDHEN, SYDVKM. The CDR3 has 13 residues. Here the CDR3 DNA reads TGTGCCAGCAGTTCCCCCCCGAACTATGGCTACACCTTC. Translated, it gives CASSSPPNYGYTF.

V and J are TRBV6-5 and TRBJ2-7, with 9 bases aligning to TRBD1. Per the germline V gene, CDR1 is MNHEY and CDR2 is SVGAGI. The V segment lost 10 bases and the J segment 5 bases; nucleotides outside the gene matches: 12. The CDR3 covers 14 residues. The CDR3 loop is CATESRDRAHEQYF. The CDR3, as DNA: TGTGCCACCGAAAGCCGGGACAGGGCCCACGAGCAGTACTTC.

The chain is built from TRBV19 and TRBJ1-2; TRBD1 matches at 8 bases. The V gene's germline CDR1 is LNHDA and CDR2 SQIVND (reference sequence). The CDR3 length is 13 residues. The ends lost 6 bases at V and 4 bases at J; junction bases unmatched: 4. This CDR3 is CASRRTGTYGYTF. The DNA for the CDR3 is TGTGCCAGTAGACGGACAGGGACCTATGGCTACACCTTC.